This record concerns one T cell receptor beta chain sequence. Its binding antigen is unknown. Per-nucleotide qualities are absent, and no much larger clonotype sits a single base away. These data belong to a study of shared clonotypes between healthy human individuals (dated by TCRdb to the early 2020s). With respect to the entire study: A few men and a couple of women, aged 18 to 49 years, made up the cohort. Different laboratories and diverse techniques were used to prepare libraries and sequence TCR repertoires, to increase sequencing depth and limit assay-specific biases. Leukapheresis yielded between about 0.94 and 8.9 billion PBMCs per donor. For each donor, CD4 naive and CD4 memory were each given three plates, CD8 naive was given two plates, and CD8 memory was given one plate. The study deeply sequenced blood TCR repertoires of five healthy adults to estimate repertoire size and the extent of clonotype sharing between individuals. On the study overall, not on this receptor specifically: Sampling was restricted to blood, and TCR repertoires in tissues likely differ from the TCR repertoires found in blood. Pairwise subsampling indicated that sequencing depth was expected to affect the degree of clonotype sharing among donors. Rarefaction of sorted-subset datasets indicated incomplete sequencing despite the large sequencing depth. Across a few donors, approximately 5% of naive CD4, approximately 3.6% of naive CD8, 2.3% of memory CD4, and 0.4% of memory CD8 clonotypes were shared. Compared with non-shared clonotypes, the clonotypes found in all four sorted-subset donors had higher generation probabilities. Estimated clonotype richness was generally larger for naive than for memory subsets. The genetic and exposure-history diversity represented was limited by the small number of donors.

CD8 naive samples consisted of CD45RO-negative cells that were positively selected for CCR7, yielding a CD45RA+CCR7+ population without TemRA cells. The donors were healthy, HIV-negative adults with no recently reported acute infections or vaccinations. Every donor was a Caucasian adult living in Nashville, Tennessee, USA. Blood was obtained by leukapheresis, after which PBMCs were separated by Ficoll-Histopaque density gradient centrifugation and cryopreserved in liquid nitrogen vapor phase. Analytical flow cytometry was used to check the purity and quantity of each magnetically sorted T cell population. Genomic DNA was isolated from every sorted fraction and measured by UV absorbance on a Nanodrop 2000c. Using the deep immunoSEQ assay, multiplex PCR amplified TCR CDR3 regions from genomic DNA. For each cell subset, the extracted genomic DNA was distributed evenly across all wells of several immunoSEQ 96-well plates, and each plate served as one replicate. For sorted subsets, each replicate PCR was loaded with about 200 ng genomic DNA, equivalent to 25,000 to 30,000 T cell genomes. Purified libraries were quantified with a Qubit 3.0 fluorometer, sized on a Bioanalyzer 2100, and re-quantified with the KAPA Library Quantification kit. Every immunoSEQ 96-well plate was sequenced on a separate single-read 150-cycle Illumina NextSeq 550 flow cell. The source study handled its data this way. Because the immunoSEQ output held only junctional sequences and lacked quality scores, the filtering could not match the filtering applied to full-length reads. To assign V/J genes and CDR3, sequences were annotated using PyIR, a Python wrapper for IgBLAST v1.9, with IMGT germline references. Reads were removed for weak V/J assignments (E-value above 1e-6), missing CDR3, stop codons, out-of-frame junctions, or ambiguous translated residues. V3J clonotypes were defined as sequences sharing the same inferred V gene, J gene, and CDR3 amino acid sequence. To compute the percentage overlap between repertoires, the number of shared unique clonotypes was divided by the size of the smaller repertoire. RTK rarefaction, the Chao1 estimator, and Recon v2.1 estimates of unobserved clonotypes were used to assess repertoire richness. For all TCRbeta clonotypes obtained by the gDNA method from four donors, generation probabilities were computed with OLGA. TCRdb holds this immuneACCESS table with in-frame rearrangements only. Some clones are missing; in checked studies, unresolved V genes explain under half, and the rest has no known cause. For V, J and clone size, that table is used; D and trimming come from the DNA. The sample has more than 2 million clones on record, roughly 93% of them singletons. About 1.6% of the sample lies in the top ten.

From the cysteine up to the phenylalanine, the CDR3 has a length of 12 residues. Only the CDR3 portion is preserved as DNA: 36 bases, with reading frame beginning at the first base. The V and J ends are trimmed by 2 bases and 7 bases, leaving 6 bases between them. The germline V gene (reference sequence) gives CDR1 as SEHNR and CDR2 as FQNEAQ. The clonotype was recovered from a man aged 18 to 29 in good health. Some clones in this sample may be carry-over from other donors' samples. Sequencing was performed on naive CD8+ T cells from PBMCs. Explained via the paper, the cell subset or site label denotes: CD45RA+CCR7+. Here the chain combines TRBV7-9 and TRBJ2-1; the D gene is possibly TRBD1, with 5 bases matching. The DNA is TGTGCCAGCAGCTTAAGGACAAATGAGCAGTTCTTC. This codes for CASSLRTNEQFF.